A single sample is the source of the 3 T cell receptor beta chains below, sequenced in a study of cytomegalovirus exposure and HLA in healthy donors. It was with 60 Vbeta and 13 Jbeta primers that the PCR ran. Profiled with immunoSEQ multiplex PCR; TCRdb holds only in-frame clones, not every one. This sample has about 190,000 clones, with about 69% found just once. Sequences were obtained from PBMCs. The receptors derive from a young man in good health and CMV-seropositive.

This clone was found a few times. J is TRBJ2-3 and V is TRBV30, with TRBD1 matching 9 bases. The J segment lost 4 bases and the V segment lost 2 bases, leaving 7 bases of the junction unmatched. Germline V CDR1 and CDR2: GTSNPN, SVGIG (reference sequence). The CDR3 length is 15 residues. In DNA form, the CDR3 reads TGTGCCTGGAGTCTACAGGGGGCTTATTCAGATACGCAGTATTTT. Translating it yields CAWSLQGAYSDTQYF. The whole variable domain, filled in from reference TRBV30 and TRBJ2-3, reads SQTIHQWPATLVQPVGSPLSLECTVEGTSNPNLYWYRQAAGRGLQLLFYSVGIGQISSEVPQNLSASRPQDRQFILSSKKLLLSDSGFYLCAWSLQGAYSDTQYFGPGTRLTVL.

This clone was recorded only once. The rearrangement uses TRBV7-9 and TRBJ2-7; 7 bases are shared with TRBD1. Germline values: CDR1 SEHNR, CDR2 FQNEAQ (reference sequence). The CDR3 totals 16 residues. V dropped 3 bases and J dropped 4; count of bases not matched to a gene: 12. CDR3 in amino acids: CASSFPVHRGGYEQYF. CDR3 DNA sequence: TGTGCCAGCAGCTTCCCTGTCCACAGGGGTGGGTACGAGCAGTACTTC.

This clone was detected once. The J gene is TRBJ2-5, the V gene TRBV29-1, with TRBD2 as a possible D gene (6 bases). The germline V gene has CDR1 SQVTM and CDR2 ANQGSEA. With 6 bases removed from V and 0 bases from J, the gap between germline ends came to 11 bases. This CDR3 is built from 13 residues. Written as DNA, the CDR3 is TGCAGCGTCTTAGCGGACAACCAAGAGACCCAGTACTTC. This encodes CSVLADNQETQYF.